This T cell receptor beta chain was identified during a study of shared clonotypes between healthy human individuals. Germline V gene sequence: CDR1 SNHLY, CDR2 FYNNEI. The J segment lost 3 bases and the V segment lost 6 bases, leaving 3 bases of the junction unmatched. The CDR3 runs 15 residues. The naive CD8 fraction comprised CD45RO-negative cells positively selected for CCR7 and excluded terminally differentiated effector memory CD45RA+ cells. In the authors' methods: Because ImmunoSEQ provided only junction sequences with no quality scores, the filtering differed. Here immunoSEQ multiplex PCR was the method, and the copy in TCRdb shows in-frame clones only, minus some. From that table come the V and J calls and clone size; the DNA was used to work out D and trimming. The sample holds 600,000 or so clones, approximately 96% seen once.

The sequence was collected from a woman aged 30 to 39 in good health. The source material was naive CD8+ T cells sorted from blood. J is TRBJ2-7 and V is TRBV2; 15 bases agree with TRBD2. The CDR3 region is CASRGLAGGFYEQYF. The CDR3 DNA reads TGTGCCAGCAGGGGACTAGCGGGAGGTTTCTACGAGCAGTACTTC. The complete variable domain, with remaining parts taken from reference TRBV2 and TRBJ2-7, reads EPEVTQTPSHQVTQMGQEVILRCVPISNHLYFYWYRQILGQKVEFLVSFYNNEISEKSEIFDDQFSVERPDGSNFTLKIRSTKLEDSAMYFCASRGLAGGFYEQYFGPGTRLTVT.